This entry features one T cell receptor beta chain sequence. The clone's antigen remains unknown. Per-base quality was not reported, and no clone a single base away is much larger than it. This sample was taken from a study of vaccination and CD4 T cells after COVID-19 (dated 2022 in TCRdb). For context, the study as a whole: Convalescent patients had a positive SARS-CoV-2 result on nasal swab PCR, and of these patients, several had mild disease and one had severe disease. Six males and four females were included in the convalescent cohort, with two Hispanic individuals, seven Caucasians, two Asians and one multiracial person represented. Two doses of either the Pfizer-BioNTech BNT162b2 vaccine (n=8) or the Moderna mRNA-1273 vaccine (n=2) were administered to participants. Post-COVID blood samples from convalescent patients were collected a median of around 100 days after diagnosis, with a range of roughly 35 to 170 days. The time from the second vaccine dose to post-vaccine blood sampling had a median of roughly 72 days and ranged from about 12 to 241 days. Culture stimuli were overlapping spike peptide pools from SARS-CoV-2 and from the common cold coronaviruses HCoV-NL63, HCoV-OC43 and HCoV-229E. As controls, cultures received a CEFX viral epitope pool (the positive control), an HIV-1 Nef peptide pool (the negative control), or no peptide at all. In around 9 COVID-19 convalescent patients and a few infection-naive healthy vaccine recipients, researchers compared the spike-specific CD4+ TCR repertoire from before mRNA vaccination with the repertoire from after. Beyond this particular receptor, the publication reports: The study included relatively few convalescent patients and did not analyze early timepoints after natural infection. In convalescent patients, nearly all vaccine-specific clones (304 of 307) were found to be mono-reactive for SARS-CoV-2 spike rather than cross-reactive with common cold coronaviruses. Although the median number of SARS-CoV-2-reactive clonotypes went up from roughly 19 after infection to some 40 after vaccination, the increase was not significant. In convalescent patients, a median 86.3% of post-vaccine SARS-CoV-2-reactive clones were detected only after vaccination, and vaccine-specific priming was suggested by this finding.

The label giving this sample's treatment or condition can be read as: 10-day PBMC culture with coronavirus spike peptide pools or control peptides (ViraFEST assay). The study used the ViraFEST assay, which expanded antigen-specific T cells with peptide pools and then identified expanded clonotypes by TCR sequencing. Positive SARS-CoV-2 PCR tests in the convalescent patients dated from March to December 2020, before Alpha, Beta and Delta variants emerged in the United States. Under 2.5 million PBMCs per well were cultured in IMDM with roughly 5% human AB serum and about 9.2 IU/ml IL-2, plus 10 ug/ml peptide pools. On days 3 and 7, half of the culture medium was replaced with fresh IL-2-containing medium. After roughly 11 days of culture, CD4+ T cells were isolated by negative selection with the EasySep CD4+ T cell isolation kit. Ficoll-Paque Plus gradient centrifugation was used to isolate PBMCs from whole blood, and the isolated PBMCs were then either used fresh or cryopreserved at -140C. Each culture condition was generally run in triplicate wells.

Receptor amplification or capture employed PCR. DNA from cultured CD4+ T cells was subjected to TCR sequencing with the Oncomine TCR Beta short-read assay at the Johns Hopkins FTIC core. Genomic DNA was extracted from the cultured CD4+ T cells with the QIAamp micro DNA kit. Oncomine TCR Beta libraries from cultured CD4+ T cells were pooled using unique dual indexes and sequenced on an Illumina iSeq 100. The source study handled its data this way. Non-productive sequences were removed, and CDR3s not starting with C, not ending with F or W, or shorter than 7 amino acids were discarded. Antigen-specific clonotypes were identified with the MANAFEST web application by comparing peptide-stimulated wells with reference and other culture wells. For a clone to be called positive, the clone needed an FDR below 0.05, an odds ratio above 5, and a productive frequency above 0.1% in at least two of three replicate wells. Clonotypes that were significantly expanded in both SARS-CoV-2 spike wells and at least one common cold coronavirus spike condition were defined as cross-reactive. Levenshtein distances (stringdist) and unrooted phylogenetic trees (ape) in R version 3.6.1 were used to assess CDR3 homology. The raw public data were reprocessed by TCRdb itself: fastp quality trimming at Q25, MiXCR clonotype calling, in-frame beta chains only. Every distinct CDR3 protein forms one entry, paired with its most common genes and DNA. TCRdb, rather than the study authors, made the V and J calls. This sample holds approximately 9,700 distinct CDR3 sequences; approximately 29% were observed only once. The ten most abundant clones make up over 9% of the sample.

V is clipped by 1 base and J by 6 bases, and the sequence between their germline boundaries is 11 bases long. Sequences SEHNR (CDR1) and FQNEAQ (CDR2) are obtained from the germline V gene (reference sequence). CDR3 length: 14 amino acids, cysteine to phenylalanine. CDR3 DNA is the only sequence kept; it has 42 bases, read in frame from the first base. The clonotype was recovered from a human donor who had recovered from COVID-19. Here the chain combines TRBV7-9 and TRBJ2-3; matching of 7 bases hints at TRBD1 as the D gene. Sequencing was performed on CD4+ T cells from blood, cultured in vitro, taken after SARS-CoV-2 vaccination. For the CDR3, the sequence is CASSLEPGGDTQYF. The DNA sequence reads TGTGCCAGCAGCTTAGAGCCAGGGGGGGATACGCAGTATTTT.